A selection of T cell receptor beta chains follows, all from one sample in a study of CD4 T cells in relation to SARS-CoV-2 and coronaviruses. These receptors are not linked to any known antigen. TCRdb's table, derived via immunoSEQ multiplex PCR, lists solely in-frame clones and lacks some. The sample carries 26,000 or so clones, around 73% recorded once. Material for sequencing was CD4+ T cells from PBMCs, cultured in vitro. These TCRs come from a human donor in good health. Both conserved end residues are part of each CDR3. The D gene is left open where the match is weak. Rows give clone size only sometimes, using once, few, many, or a class for an expanded clone.

V gene	clone size	D gene	J gene	CDR3 protein	CDR3 DNA
TRBV4-3	once	-	TRBJ2-1	CASSQDLKGSSYNEQFF	TGCGCCAGCAGCCAAGATCTGAAGGGCAGCTCCTACAATGAGCAGTTCTTC
TRBV3-1/TRBV3-2	-	-	TRBJ1-3	CASSQGYVRFGNTIYF	TGTGCCAGCAGCCAAGGGTATGTCCGCTTCGGAAACACCATATATTTT
TRBV11-2	-	-	TRBJ2-6	CASSLEGDPGSGANVLTF	TGTGCCAGCAGCTTAGAGGGGGACCCTGGCTCTGGGGCCAACGTCCTGACTTTC
TRBV24-1	-	-	TRBJ2-1	CATSEGSSGLNEQFF	TGTGCCACCAGTGAGGGCAGTAGCGGTCTCAATGAGCAGTTCTTC
TRBV18	-	-	TRBJ2-3	CASSPRDWDTDTQYF	TGTGCCAGCTCACCTCGAGACTGGGACACAGATACGCAGTATTTT
TRBV5-8	-	-	TRBJ1-5	CASSLVDQPQHF	TGTGCCAGCAGCTTAGTAGATCAGCCCCAGCATTTT
TRBV19	medium-sized	TRBD1	TRBJ1-2	CASSIGGQGRDGYTF	TGTGCCAGTAGTATCGGGGGACAGGGACGGGATGGCTACACCTTC
TRBV7-2	-	-	TRBJ1-1	CASSSLGGNTEAFF	TGTGCCAGCAGCTCCCTCGGGGGGAACACTGAAGCTTTCTTT
TRBV7-9	-	-	TRBJ2-1	CASSLGIGAHNEQFF	TGTGCCAGCAGCTTAGGAATAGGGGCCCACAATGAGCAGTTCTTC
TRBV18	-	-	TRBJ1-6	CASSPVIQGSGGSPLHF	TGTGCCAGCTCACCAGTTATTCAGGGATCCGGGGGGTCACCCCTCCACTTT
TRBV27	few	TRBD1	TRBJ2-5	CASSLFGTGGLETQYF	TGTGCCAGCAGTTTATTTGGGACAGGGGGCTTAGAGACCCAGTACTTC
TRBV3-1/TRBV3-2	-	-	TRBJ1-1	CASSHRGGFGTEAFF	TGTGCCAGCAGCCATCGGGGAGGGTTTGGCACTGAAGCTTTCTTT
TRBV7-2	-	TRBD1	TRBJ1-2	CASSTSGGTGTYGYTF	TGTGCCAGCAGCACTAGCGGGGGGACAGGGACCTATGGCTACACCTTC
TRBV3-1/TRBV3-2	few	-	TRBJ1-5	CASSLLRGNQPQHF	TGTGCCAGCAGCCTACTCCGGGGAAATCAGCCCCAGCATTTT
TRBV11-2	-	-	TRBJ2-7	CASSPPERPTYEQYF	TGTGCCAGCAGCCCGCCGGAGCGCCCGACCTACGAGCAGTACTTC
TRBV5-6	once	-	TRBJ1-2	CASSLQGTRYGYTF	TGTGCCAGCAGCTTGCAGGGGACGAGGTATGGCTACACCTTC
TRBV7-2	-	-	TRBJ1-5	CASSNGWSNQPQHF	TGTGCCAGCAGTAACGGGTGGAGCAATCAGCCCCAGCATTTT
TRBV19	-	TRBD1	TRBJ1-4	CASSRDRGSEKLFF	TGTGCCAGTAGCAGGGACAGGGGGAGTGAAAAACTGTTTTTT
TRBV9	-	-	TRBJ1-3	CASSETLQGSFGNTIYF	TGTGCCAGCAGCGAGACCCTACAGGGAAGCTTTGGAAACACCATATATTTT
TRBV7-2	-	TRBD2	TRBJ2-7	CASSLALLAGAGKQYF	TGTGCCAGCAGCTTAGCCCTCCTAGCGGGAGCGGGAAAGCAGTACTTC
TRBV5-6	-	-	TRBJ2-5	CASSLRVETQYF	TGTGCCAGCAGCTTACGAGTGGAGACCCAGTACTTC
TRBV11-2	-	-	TRBJ2-1	CASSFDGNSYNEQFF	TGTGCCAGCAGCTTCGACGGAAACTCCTACAATGAGCAGTTCTTC
TRBV10-2	-	-	TRBJ1-4	CASSEYGEEKLFF	TGCGCCAGCAGTGAGTATGGCGAAGAAAAACTGTTTTTT
TRBV2	-	-	TRBJ1-4	CASSQRTGGDEKLFF	TGTGCCAGCAGTCAAAGGACGGGGGGGGATGAAAAACTGTTTTTT
TRBV7-2	few	-	TRBJ2-2	CASSLWHTGELFF	TGTGCCAGCAGCTTATGGCACACCGGGGAGCTGTTTTTT
TRBV4-3	-	TRBD1	TRBJ2-3	CASSHSSRGRLPDTQYF	TGCGCCAGCAGCCATTCTTCCAGGGGGCGCCTCCCAGATACGCAGTATTTT
TRBV5-1	-	-	TRBJ2-2	CASSQDWSNTGELFF	TGCGCCAGCAGCCAAGATTGGAGTAACACCGGGGAGCTGTTTTTT
TRBV5-1	-	TRBD2	TRBJ2-7	CASSFGSGGSEEQYF	TGCGCCAGCAGCTTCGGAAGCGGGGGCTCAGAAGAGCAGTACTTC
TRBV11-2	-	TRBD2	TRBJ2-5	CASSLDGGGRETQYF	TGTGCCAGCAGCTTAGACGGGGGGGGAAGAGAGACCCAGTACTTC
TRBV11-2	-	TRBD1	TRBJ2-1	CASSPGQGNYNEQFF	TGTGCCAGCAGCCCGGGACAGGGTAACTACAATGAGCAGTTCTTC
TRBV5-1	few	-	TRBJ2-3	CASSLGGTDTQYF	TGCGCCAGCAGCTTGGGAGGTACAGATACGCAGTATTTT
TRBV30	-	TRBD1	TRBJ1-5	CAWSAGQVNQPQHF	TGTGCCTGGAGCGCAGGACAGGTTAATCAGCCCCAGCATTTT
TRBV4-3	-	TRBD1	TRBJ2-5	CASSQGDRGETQYF	TGCGCCAGCAGCCAGGGGGACAGGGGCGAGACCCAGTACTTC
TRBV2	-	-	TRBJ2-7	CASSGAAYEQYF	TGTGCCAGCAGCGGGGCTGCCTACGAGCAGTACTTC
TRBV5-1	-	-	TRBJ2-1	CASSLGQANEQFF	TGCGCCAGCAGCTTGGGACAGGCGAATGAGCAGTTCTTC
TRBV28	-	TRBD2	TRBJ2-7	CASRTSGRNEQYF	TGTGCCAGTCGGACTAGCGGGAGGAACGAGCAGTACTTC
TRBV3-1/TRBV3-2	-	TRBD1	TRBJ2-1	CASSPQGAVRNEQFF	TGTGCCAGCAGCCCACAGGGGGCGGTGAGAAATGAGCAGTTCTTC
TRBV19	-	TRBD2	TRBJ2-3	CASSGAISGGRTDTQYF	TGTGCCAGTAGTGGGGCGATTAGCGGGGGGCGCACAGATACGCAGTATTTT
TRBV3-1/TRBV3-2	-	-	TRBJ2-7	CASSQGVGSPYEQYF	TGTGCCAGCAGCCAAGGAGTGGGCTCCCCCTACGAGCAGTACTTC
TRBV11-2	-	TRBD2	TRBJ2-3	CASSLPSAGGPNTDTQYF	TGTGCCAGCAGCCTCCCCTCGGCGGGGGGGCCGAACACAGATACGCAGTATTTT
TRBV6-5	-	-	TRBJ2-7	CASSGRHTYEQYF	TGTGCCAGCTCCGGGAGACACACCTACGAGCAGTACTTC
TRBV15	-	TRBD2	TRBJ2-1	CATRIAGPYNEQFF	TGTGCCACCAGGATAGCGGGACCCTACAATGAGCAGTTCTTC
TRBV5-4	-	TRBD2	TRBJ2-2	CASSLGGSRTGELFF	TGTGCCAGCAGCCTGGGGGGGTCCAGGACCGGGGAGCTGTTTTTT
TRBV7-9	-	TRBD2	TRBJ2-7	CASSSGTTNLEQYF	TGTGCCAGCAGTTCCGGGACTACCAACTTGGAGCAGTACTTC
TRBV5-1	-	-	TRBJ2-5	CASSLSVDGTQYF	TGCGCCAGCAGCTTGTCGGTGGATGGGACCCAGTACTTC
TRBV29-1	-	-	TRBJ2-7	CSVETGVGYEQYF	TGCAGCGTTGAAACGGGGGTAGGGTACGAGCAGTACTTC
TRBV19	-	-	TRBJ1-3	CASSIAGVTSGNTIYF	TGTGCCAGTAGTATCGCGGGGGTCACTTCTGGAAACACCATATATTTT
TRBV5-4	-	TRBD1	TRBJ2-7	CASSWGQSSYEQYF	TGTGCCAGCAGCTGGGGACAGAGCTCCTACGAGCAGTACTTC
TRBV27	-	-	TRBJ2-3	CASKGTESTDTQYF	TGTGCCAGCAAGGGGACGGAGAGCACAGATACGCAGTATTTT
TRBV29-1	-	TRBD1	TRBJ1-2	CSVGRGLDYGYTF	TGCAGCGTTGGCAGGGGGCTTGACTATGGCTACACCTTC
TRBV6-8	few	-	TRBJ2-7	CASSFRAGQSPYEQYF	TGTGCCAGCAGTTTCCGGGCGGGACAGTCCCCCTACGAGCAGTACTTC
TRBV10-1	-	TRBD1	TRBJ1-1	CASSEGRGLRNTEAFF	TGCGCCAGCAGTGAAGGCAGGGGGTTGCGAAACACTGAAGCTTTCTTT
TRBV6-5	-	-	TRBJ2-7	CASSSDHLRKQYF	TGTGCCAGCTCATCGGACCACCTTCGGAAGCAGTACTTC
TRBV18	few	-	TRBJ1-4	CASSPSLQGQTNEKLFF	TGTGCCAGCTCACCGTCACTCCAAGGACAGACAAATGAAAAACTGTTTTTT
TRBV2	-	TRBD2	TRBJ2-6	CASSLLADGANVLTF	TGTGCCAGCAGTCTTCTAGCGGATGGGGCCAACGTCCTGACTTTC